The 28 T cell receptor beta chains below were found in one sample sequenced in a study of PD-L1 blockade in urothelial cancer (dated by TCRdb to about 2017). The time point label, read with the paper, signifies: peripheral blood 6 weeks after treatment start. Library creation used the immunoSEQ multiplex PCR assay. TCRdb holds this immuneACCESS table with in-frame rearrangements only. Some clones are missing; in checked studies, unresolved V genes explain under half, and the rest has no known cause. The table for this sample lists 50,000 to 60,000 clones; approximately 90% of them were counted only once. The ten largest clones take up roughly 2.5% of the sample. The sample consisted of PBMCs, taken around atezolizumab (anti-PD-L1) treatment. These receptors were obtained from a man between 60 and 70 years old with urothelial cancer.

This clone came up once. The rearrangement joins TRBV7-2 to TRBJ2-1, with 8 bases that match TRBD2. In germline, CDR1 is SGHTA, CDR2 FQGNSA. This CDR3 region has 16 residues. The V gene end was trimmed by 0 bases and the J gene end by 3 bases; junction bases not matched to a gene: 4. The CDR3 protein is CASSLAGSGNYNEQFF. DNA for the CDR3: TGTGCCAGCAGCTTAGCTGGTAGCGGGAACTACAATGAGCAGTTCTTC. Combining the CDR3 with reference TRBV7-2 and TRBJ2-1 gives the whole variable domain GAGVSQSPSNKVTEKGKDVELRCDPISGHTALYWYRQSLGQGLEFLIYFQGNSAPDKSGLPSDRFSAERTGGSVSTLTIQRTQQEDSAVYLCASSLAGSGNYNEQFFGPGTRLTVL.

The chain links TRBV10-1 to TRBJ2-5; tentative D call: TRBD1 (6 bases). The germline V and J ends were trimmed by 0 bases and 4 bases, with 12 bases remaining between them. The germline V gene encodes CDR1 WNHNN and CDR2 SYGVQD (reference sequence). CDR3 length: 15 residues. DNA for the CDR3: TGCGCCAGCAGTGAGTCTTTAGGCAGGGGAGAGACCCAGTACTTC. Its translation is CASSESLGRGETQYF.

The rearrangement joins TRBV27 to TRBJ1-2; D gene ambiguous. Germline loops: CDR1 MNHEY, CDR2 SMNVEV (reference sequence). The CDR3 length is 13 residues. Deletions cut 5 bases from V and 7 bases from J, with 14 bases between. CDR3 nucleotides: TGTGCCAGCAGTCCCCGCAGAGGGAGTGGCTACACCTTC. It yields the protein CASSPRRGSGYTF.

The CDR3 sequence is CASSESTGFANYGYTF. CDR3 DNA: TGCGCCAGCAGTGAGTCAACAGGGTTTGCTAACTATGGCTACACCTTC. The chain recombines TRBV10-2 with TRBJ1-2, with a tentative D call TRBD1 (6 bases). Trimming cost V 0 bases and J 0 bases, with 11 bases left between them. Germline V gene sequence: CDR1 WSHSY, CDR2 SAAADI. The CDR3 covers 16 residues.

J is TRBJ1-2 and V is TRBV7-9; 8 bases fit TRBD1. V gave up 2 bases and J gave up 7 bases; unmatched junction bases: 3. The germline V gene has CDR1 SEHNR and CDR2 FQNEAQ (reference sequence). This CDR3 comprises 13 residues. The CDR3 region is CASSLQGAFGYTF. For the CDR3, the DNA is TGTGCCAGCAGCTTACAGGGGGCGTTTGGCTACACCTTC.

The chain employs TRBV6-5 and TRBJ1-5, with 8 bases matching TRBD1. Trimming at V came to 6 bases and at J to 6 bases, leaving 4 bases not matched to a gene. Germline CDR1 and CDR2: MNHEY and SVGAGI. The CDR3 sequence is 13 residues long. For the CDR3, the DNA is TGTGCCAGCAGACAGGGGGGAGGTCAGCCCCAGCATTTT. It is translated as CASRQGGGQPQHF.

This CDR3 is CASTERGGGIQETQYF. For the CDR3, the DNA is TGTGCCAGCACTGAGCGAGGCGGGGGGATCCAAGAGACCCAGTACTTC. The rearrangement joins TRBV13 to TRBJ2-5, with 8 bases lining up with TRBD2. This CDR3 is built from 16 residues. Looked up from germline, CDR1 is PRHDT and CDR2 is FYEKMQ (reference sequence). V shed 7 bases and J 1 base; nucleotides not matched to a gene: 11. The full variable domain, its missing parts supplied by reference TRBV13 and TRBJ2-5, is AAGVIQSPRHLIKEKRETATLKCYPIPRHDTVYWYQQGPGQDPQFLISFYEKMQSDKGSIPDRFSAQQFSDYHSELNMSSLELGDSALYFCASTERGGGIQETQYFGPGTRLLVL.

Only a few counts were recorded for this clone. The chain combines TRBV5-6 with TRBJ1-1; D gene uncertain. The CDR3 is 14 amino acids. V lost 2 bases and J 6 bases, leaving 14 bases between the germline ends. The germline V gene encodes CDR1 SGHDT and CDR2 YYEEEE. The CDR3 loop reads CASSFGQAIAEAFF. In nucleotides, the CDR3 is TGTGCCAGCAGCTTCGGCCAGGCGATCGCTGAAGCTTTCTTT. Drawing the rest from reference TRBV5-6 and TRBJ1-1, the complete variable domain is DAGVTQSPTHLIKTRGQQVTLRCSPKSGHDTVSWYQQALGQGPQFIFQYYEEEERQRGNFPDRFSGHQFPNYSSELNVNALLLGDSALYLCASSFGQAIAEAFFGQGTRLTVV.

This clone was counted between two and nine times. This rearrangement joins TRBV2 to TRBJ1-2; 10 bases match TRBD1. Germline V lookup: CDR1 SNHLY, CDR2 FYNNEI. CDR3 length: 14 amino acids. After removal of 5 bases from V and 6 bases from J, the junction contained 6 bases not matched to a gene. The CDR3 is CASSIRQGAHGYTF. CDR3 bases: TGTGCCAGCAGTATCCGACAGGGGGCCCATGGCTACACCTTC.

This clone was seen a few times. V is TRBV5-1 and J is TRBJ1-2; the match to TRBD1 covers 7 bases. Trimming cost V 4 bases and J 5 bases; bases outside gene matches: 14. Germline CDR1 and CDR2: SGHRS and YFSETQ. The CDR3 spans 16 residues. Here the CDR3 DNA reads TGCGCCAGCAGCGAGGAGCCACAGGGGTTAGCATATGGCTACACCTTC. Encoded protein: CASSEEPQGLAYGYTF.

The chain has TRBV10-3 and TRBJ1-1; D possibly corresponds to TRBD1 (5 bases). The CDR3 has 14 amino acids. Between the trimmed V and J ends, which lost 2 bases and 1 base, there was a span of 8 bases. The germline gives CDR1 ENHRY, CDR2 SYGVKD. The CDR3 reads CAISEVDRNTEAFF. CDR3 sequence (DNA): TGTGCCATCAGTGAGGTCGACAGGAACACTGAAGCTTTCTTT.

The chain carries TRBV6-1 and TRBJ2-3, with 7 bases aligning to TRBD2. Germline V gene lookup returns CDR1 MNHNS and CDR2 SASEGT. The CDR3 contains 17 residues. The J segment lost 2 bases and the V segment lost 4 bases, leaving 12 bases of the junction unmatched. The CDR3 loop reads CASSVQPAGPVTDTQYF. The CDR3 coding sequence is TGTGCCAGCAGTGTACAACCAGCGGGGCCAGTCACAGATACGCAGTATTTT.

The CDR3 spells CASSLGDTGELFF. CDR3 in DNA: TGCGCCAGCAGCTTAGGGGACACCGGGGAGCTGTTTTTT. The genes are TRBV5-1 and TRBJ2-2, with a weak D call TRBD1 (5 bases). Germline CDR1 is SGHRS and CDR2 is YFSETQ. This CDR3 has 13 residues. Trimming cost V 2 bases and J 3 bases, with 5 bases left between them.

The CDR3 here is CASGLPGAPGTGELFF. The CDR3 DNA is TGTGCTAGTGGTCTTCCAGGGGCGCCGGGAACCGGGGAGCTGTTTTTT. This sequence joins TRBV12-5 and TRBJ2-2; tentatively, D is TRBD1 (6 bases). Trimming took 5 bases from V and 5 from J, leaving 18 bases between them. The germline V gene encodes CDR1 LGHNT and CDR2 FRNRAP. The CDR3 is 16 residues long.

The rearrangement links TRBV7-9 to TRBJ1-2, with no clear D. Germline V lookup: CDR1 SEHNR, CDR2 FQNEAQ (reference sequence). This CDR3 is 13 amino acids long. V was shortened by 2 bases and J by 8 bases, with 12 bases between the two germline ends. CDR3 sequence reads: CASSLQPARGYTF. In nucleotides, the CDR3 is TGTGCCAGCAGCTTACAGCCGGCTAGGGGCTACACCTTC.

The chain employs TRBV11-1 and TRBJ2-1, with 11 nucleotides matching TRBD2. Germline CDR1 reads SGHAT; CDR2 reads FQDESV (reference sequence). This CDR3 has 16 residues. V dropped 4 bases and J dropped 4; count of bases not matched to a gene: 6. This CDR3 reads CASSYLTSGGYNEQFF. Here the CDR3 DNA reads TGTGCCAGCAGCTACCTCACTAGCGGGGGTTACAATGAGCAGTTCTTC.

This chain connects TRBV28 to TRBJ1-3; D perhaps matches TRBD1 (6 bases). CDR3 length equals 15 residues. Trimming pared 5 bases from V and 0 bases from J, leaving 11 bases between. The germline gives CDR1 MDHEN, CDR2 SYDVKM. The CDR3 DNA sequence: TGTGCCAGCAGTCCTACAGGGCCCTCTGGAAACACCATATATTTT. The encoded protein is CASSPTGPSGNTIYF.

This clone was counted once. This chain links TRBV18 with TRBJ2-7; D may be TRBD1 (6 bases). CDR1 is KGHSH and CDR2 is LQKENI in the germline V gene. This CDR3 spans 17 amino acids. Trimming removed 2 bases from V and 4 bases from J, with 21 bases in between. CDR3 sequence: CASSPSPGHTRLYEQYF. In nucleotides, the CDR3 is TGTGCCAGCTCACCAAGTCCGGGACACACACGCCTTTACGAGCAGTACTTC.

The V gene is TRBV5-5, the J gene TRBJ2-5; a weak D match, TRBD2 (5 bases). Germline V lookup: CDR1 SGHKS, CDR2 YYEKEE (reference sequence). CDR3 size: 16 residues. Trimming pared 1 base from V and 2 bases from J, leaving 15 bases between. The CDR3 DNA reads TGTGCCAGCAGCTTGTTGGGAGTAGAGGTACAAGAGACCCAGTACTTC. Its translation: CASSLLGVEVQETQYF.

The chain uses TRBV14 and TRBJ2-5; 8 bases agree with TRBD2. From germline, CDR1 is SGHDN and CDR2 FVKESK. The trim removed 1 base at V and 5 bases at J, leaving 6 bases unmatched. CDR3 length: 15 amino acids. The CDR3 spells CASSQVASGWETQYF. The CDR3 coding sequence is TGTGCCAGCAGCCAAGTGGCTAGCGGGTGGGAGACCCAGTACTTC.

This chain joins TRBV6-1 and TRBJ2-3; D gene ambiguous. This CDR3 spans 16 amino acids. The ends were cut back, 0 bases at V and 2 bases at J, with 12 bases in the middle. Germline loops: CDR1 MNHNS, CDR2 SASEGT. The CDR3 spells CASSEASLGPTDTQYF. The DNA for the CDR3 is TGTGCCAGCAGTGAAGCGAGCCTGGGCCCCACAGATACGCAGTATTTT.

The chain joins TRBV6-5 to TRBJ1-3; maybe TRBD1 (5 bases). The CDR3 is 15 amino acids. Between the trimmed V and J ends, which lost 5 bases and 5 bases, there was a span of 16 bases. Germline values: CDR1 MNHEY, CDR2 SVGAGI. The CDR3 coding sequence is TGTGCCAGCAGTACTGGACAACAAATGAGAAACACCATATATTTT. Protein sequence: CASSTGQQMRNTIYF.

V usage is TRBV15 and J usage is TRBJ1-2; D possibly corresponds to TRBD1 (5 bases). Trimming cost V 0 bases and J 5 bases, with 10 bases left between them. The CDR3 extends over 14 amino acids. Germline lookup yields CDR1 LNHNV and CDR2 YYDKDF (reference sequence). The CDR3 bases are TGTGCCACCAGCAGAGACCAGGGCCCTTATGGCTACACCTTC. Its translation: CATSRDQGPYGYTF.

To note about this clone: Distinct nucleotide sequences in the sample also encode this CDR3. The rearrangement uses TRBV27 and TRBJ2-7; the match to TRBD2 covers 10 bases. The CDR3 consists of 15 residues. V trimming: 8 bases; J trimming: 6 bases; junction bases outside the gene matches: 13. Looked up from germline, CDR1 is MNHEY and CDR2 is SMNVEV (reference sequence). The CDR3 DNA reads TGTGCCAGCTCCTTGGGGGCTAGCGGGAGTCTCGAGCAGTACTTC. Encoded protein: CASSLGASGSLEQYF.

In this sample, this clone turned up once. V and J are TRBV28 and TRBJ2-7, with TRBD2 matching over 10 bases. CDR1 is MDHEN and CDR2 is SYDVKM in the germline V gene. The trim removed 5 bases at V and 6 bases at J, leaving 7 bases unmatched. The CDR3 covers 14 residues. CDR3 region: CASSGPGLAIEQYF. The CDR3 bases are TGTGCCAGCAGTGGCCCGGGACTAGCGATCGAGCAGTACTTC.

The chain uses TRBV19 and TRBJ1-1; maybe TRBD1 (6 bases). Germline CDR1 is LNHDA and CDR2 is SQIVND (reference sequence). This CDR3 has 10 residues. V shed 5 bases and J shed 11 bases, with 9 bases lying between them. Written as DNA, the CDR3 is TGTGCCAGTAGTGACAGGATGGCTTTCTTT. This translates into CASSDRMAFF. Drawing the rest from reference TRBV19 and TRBJ1-1, the complete variable domain is DGGITQSPKYLFRKEGQNVTLSCEQNLNHDAMYWYRQDPGQGLRLIYYSQIVNDFQKGDIAEGYSVSREKKESFPLTVTSAQKNPTAFYLCASSDRMAFFGQGTRLTVV.

This chain connects TRBV28 to TRBJ1-5; 7 bases agree with TRBD1. CDR1 and CDR2 (germline): MDHEN, SYDVKM. V was clipped by 6 bases and J by 2 bases; unmatched bases: 4. CDR3 size: 14 residues. The CDR3 loop is CASSSGTGNQPQHF. CDR3 DNA: TGTGCCAGCAGCTCCGGGACAGGCAATCAGCCCCAGCATTTT.

The chain is built from TRBV27 and TRBJ2-7; D might be TRBD2 (6 bases). This CDR3 is built from 20 residues. V dropped 0 bases and J dropped 2 bases, with 26 bases sitting between them. Germline CDR1 and CDR2: MNHEY and SMNVEV (reference sequence). CDR3 nucleotides: TGTGCCAGCAGTTTATCGCCTTTATTAGGAGGGACTGCACAAACCTACGAGCAGTACTTC. Translating it yields CASSLSPLLGGTAQTYEQYF.